The clone carrying this T cell receptor (beta chain) has just a few counts. The sample originates from a study of blood T cell repertoires in COVID-19. Study-wide context: The samples span acute and convalescent COVID-19 from the United States, Italy and Spain.

V was clipped by 4 bases and J by 4 bases, with 11 bases between them. The CDR3 is made up of 13 amino acids. Germline CDR1 MNHEY, CDR2 SMNVEV (reference sequence). How the authors handled the data: Reference gene primers were amplified, and this amplification served to estimate nucleated cell counts. Sequencing was performed with immunoSEQ multiplex PCR; in TCRdb, only in-frame clones are kept and a portion is missing. V and J calls and clone size are copied from that table; D and trimming were computed from the DNA. The profile covers 130,000 to 150,000 clones, with approximately 80% appearing a single time and roughly 2% taken by the ten largest.

This rearrangement joins TRBV27 to TRBJ2-7, with D tentatively TRBD2 (5 bases). The material sequenced was peripheral blood. This receptor was taken from a woman aged 55-70 years with acute or convalescent COVID-19. The CDR3 loop is CASSSGMLYEQYF. The CDR3 region has the DNA TGTGCCAGCAGTTCGGGGATGCTTTACGAGCAGTACTTC.